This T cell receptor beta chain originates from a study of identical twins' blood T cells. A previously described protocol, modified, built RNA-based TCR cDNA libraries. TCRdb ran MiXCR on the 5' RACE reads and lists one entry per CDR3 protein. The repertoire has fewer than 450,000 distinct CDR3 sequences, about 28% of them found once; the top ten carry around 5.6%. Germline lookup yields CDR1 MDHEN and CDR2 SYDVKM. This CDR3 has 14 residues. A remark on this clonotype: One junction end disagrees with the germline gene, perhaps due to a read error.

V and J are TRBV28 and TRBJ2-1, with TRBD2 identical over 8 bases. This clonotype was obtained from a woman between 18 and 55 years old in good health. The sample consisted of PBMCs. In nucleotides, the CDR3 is TGTGCCAGCAGTGAAGCGGGAGCCTACAATGAGCTGTTCTTC. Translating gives CASSEAGAYNELFF.